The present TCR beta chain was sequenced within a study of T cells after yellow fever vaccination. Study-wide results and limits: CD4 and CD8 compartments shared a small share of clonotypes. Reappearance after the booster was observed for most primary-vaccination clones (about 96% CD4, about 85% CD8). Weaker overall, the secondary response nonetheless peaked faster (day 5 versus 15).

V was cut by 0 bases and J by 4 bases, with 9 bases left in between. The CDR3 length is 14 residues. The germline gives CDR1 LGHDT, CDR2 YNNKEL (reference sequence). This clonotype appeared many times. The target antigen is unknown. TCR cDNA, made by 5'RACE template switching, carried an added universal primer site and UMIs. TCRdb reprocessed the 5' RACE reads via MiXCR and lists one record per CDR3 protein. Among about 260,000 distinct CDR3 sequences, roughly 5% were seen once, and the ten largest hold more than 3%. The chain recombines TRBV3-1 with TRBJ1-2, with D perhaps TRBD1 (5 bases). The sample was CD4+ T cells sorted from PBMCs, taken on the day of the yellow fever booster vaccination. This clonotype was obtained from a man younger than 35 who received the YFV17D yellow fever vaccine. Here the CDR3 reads CASSQESGIYGYTF. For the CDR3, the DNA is TGTGCCAGCAGCCAAGAATCAGGGATCTATGGCTACACCTTC.